Sequencing of this T cell receptor beta chain was carried out in a study of cytomegalovirus exposure and HLA in healthy donors. The PCR ran on 60 Vbeta and 13 Jbeta primers. TCRdb's copy holds only in-frame clones and misses some; the assay was immunoSEQ multiplex PCR. The table includes approximately 150,000 clones, 81% detected once. The TCR originated in a woman between 50 and 59 years old in good health and CMV-seronegative. Source material: PBMCs.

The CDR3 sequence is CASSLAGAIYGYTF. CDR3 nucleotide sequence: TGCGCCAGCAGCTTGGCCGGAGCAATATATGGCTACACCTTC. The chain joins TRBV5-1 to TRBJ1-2; D gene ambiguous. Germline-derived CDR1 and CDR2 are SGHRS and YFSETQ. The CDR3 sequence is 14 residues long. V lost 0 bases and J 5 bases, leaving 11 bases between the germline ends.